One and the same sample provided the 9 T cell receptor beta chains below, sequenced in a study of regulatory dendritic cells for organ transplantation. Method: immunoSEQ multiplex PCR; TCRdb's copy keeps in-frame clones and lacks some. The sample yields tens of thousands of clones, roughly 85% seen once. Sequencing used memory CD4+ T cells from blood. The subset denotes: CD45RO+ memory T cells. Every receptor here comes from a human donor in good health.

The J gene is TRBJ1-6, the V gene TRBV11-1, with D possibly matching TRBD1 (5 bases). V dropped 0 bases and J dropped 10 bases, with 10 bases sitting between them. The length of the CDR3 is 14 residues. Germline CDR1 is SGHAT and CDR2 is FQDESV (reference sequence). The CDR3 bases are TGTGCCAGCAGCTTAGCAGCAGGGCGATCACCCCTCCACTTT. Translated, it gives CASSLAAGRSPLHF.

The count of this clone is one. V gene TRBV7-8 combines with J gene TRBJ1-4; tentative D call: TRBD1 (6 bases). The V gene's germline CDR1 is SGHVS and CDR2 FQNEAQ. The CDR3 contains 15 residues. V lost 4 bases and J 8 bases, leaving 17 bases between the germline ends. Here the CDR3 DNA reads TGTGCCAGCAGCTCCTTCCAGGGGTATGGGGAAAAACTGTTTTTT. This translates into CASSSFQGYGEKLFF.

V is TRBV2 and J is TRBJ2-3, with 10 bases lining up with TRBD2. The V and J ends lost 7 bases and 0 bases, in that order; junction bases with no gene match: 4. There are 15 residues in the CDR3. Germline V gives CDR1 SNHLY, CDR2 FYNNEI. This chain's CDR3 is CASTELAGSTDTQYF. CDR3 coding DNA: TGTGCCAGCACGGAACTAGCGGGGAGCACAGATACGCAGTATTTT.

The chain has TRBV27 and TRBJ1-4; D is unclear. Germline V gene sequence: CDR1 MNHEY, CDR2 SMNVEV (reference sequence). Trimming pared 2 bases from V and 1 base from J, leaving 8 bases between. The CDR3 runs to 15 residues. The CDR3 region is CASSLAARTNEKLFF. CDR3 DNA sequence: TGTGCCAGCAGTTTAGCCGCCCGAACTAATGAAAAACTGTTTTTT.

The chain joins TRBV27 to TRBJ2-1, with no clear D. The length of the CDR3 is 14 residues. CDR1 and CDR2 (germline): MNHEY, SMNVEV (reference sequence). Trimming pared 5 bases from V and 7 bases from J, leaving 15 bases between. The CDR3, as DNA: TGTGCCAGCAGTCCTCTTGGTGTTCTGAATGAGCAGTTCTTC. Protein sequence: CASSPLGVLNEQFF.

The V and J genes are TRBV19 and TRBJ1-2, with a tentative D call TRBD1 (6 bases). Germline CDR1 reads LNHDA; CDR2 reads SQIVND (reference sequence). The CDR3 is 15 amino acids. V shed 5 bases and J shed 4 bases, with 17 bases lying between them. The CDR3 reads CASSFRNRDPYGYTF. The CDR3 DNA follows: TGTGCCAGTAGTTTCCGCAACAGGGACCCCTATGGCTACACCTTC.

This clone was detected a few times. This rearrangement joins TRBV6-1 to TRBJ1-5, with unresolved D. CDR1 is MNHNS and CDR2 is SASEGT in the germline V gene. The CDR3 contains 12 residues. V shed 8 bases and J shed 6 bases, with 11 bases lying between them. The DNA for the CDR3 is TGTGCCAGCTTTGTGGGGTCTCAGCCCCAGCATTTT. This codes for CASFVGSQPQHF.

The chain recombines TRBV9 with TRBJ2-2; 9 bases align to TRBD2. The junction had 7 bases not matched to a gene; V was cut back by 0 bases and J by 7 bases. From germline, CDR1 is SGDLS and CDR2 YYNGEE. The CDR3 runs to 16 residues. In DNA form, the CDR3 reads TGTGCCAGCAGCGTAGGATCCAGCGGGAGGTACGGGGAGCTGTTTTTT. Translation gives CASSVGSSGRYGELFF.

This chain joins TRBV6-1 and TRBJ2-7; TRBD1 aligns across 8 bases. Per the germline V gene, CDR1 is MNHNS and CDR2 is SASEGT. The CDR3 totals 14 residues. V gave up 6 bases and J gave up 5 bases; unmatched junction bases: 9. DNA for the CDR3: TGTGCCAGCAGAAACGGACAGGGACGGGACGAGCAGTACTTC. It specifies CASRNGQGRDEQYF.